This T cell receptor beta chain appears in the sequencing data of a study of T cell responses to AZD1222 COVID-19 vaccine. Trimming shortened V by 0 bases and J by 0 bases, and 8 bases separated the two germline ends. CDR1 is MNHEY, CDR2 SVGAGI, per germline. The CDR3 is 15 residues long. TCRdb's copy holds only in-frame clones and misses some; the assay was immunoSEQ multiplex PCR. The sample records approximately 130,000 clones, nearly 90% being singletons. Overall study results and limits: AZD1222 recipients seropositive at baseline numbered only 6 or 7. Clonal diversity was possibly underestimated, and white British individuals and females predominated among donors.

This clone was detected only once. Its antigen is not identified. This sample comprised peripheral blood, obtained 28 days after the second AZD1222 dose. V usage is TRBV6-5 and J usage is TRBJ1-2, with no clear D. The sequence was obtained from an adult who received the AZD1222 COVID-19 vaccine. The DNA of the CDR3 is TGTGCCAGCAGTTACTCACGCGCAGCTAACTATGGCTACACCTTC. Its protein product is CASSYSRAANYGYTF.